This TCR beta chain was captured by sequencing in a study of T cell responses to AZD1222 COVID-19 vaccine. V shed 0 bases and J shed 0 bases, with 2 bases lying between them. Germline V CDR1 and CDR2: LNHDA, SQIVND (reference sequence). The CDR3 extends over 13 amino acids. The data were produced by immunoSEQ multiplex PCR, yet TCRdb's version contains in-frame clones alone and is incomplete. The sample lists about 83,000 clones, around 93% seen once, with around 30% in the top ten. The clonotype was recovered from an adult who received the AZD1222 COVID-19 vaccine. The chain uses TRBV19 and TRBJ1-1; D is ambiguous. The sample was peripheral blood, taken 28 days after the second AZD1222 dose. This CDR3 is CASSIDLNTEAFF. Written as DNA, the CDR3 is TGTGCCAGTAGTATAGACTTGAACACTGAAGCTTTCTTT.